One and the same sample provided the 10 T cell receptor beta chains below, sequenced in a study of T cell repertoires in cytomegalovirus infection. The antigens these receptors bind are not known. TCRdb reanalysed the reads using MiXCR and keeps one entry per CDR3 protein. Of approximately 730,000 distinct CDR3 sequences listed, 29% are singletons. This specimen was cultured CD8+ T cells from PBMCs, taken from culture after CMV antigen stimulation. The receptors here all came from a human donor in good health (CMV status not recorded). Some clones in this sample may be carry-over from other donors' samples.

The chain combines TRBV4-3 with TRBJ1-5; maybe TRBD1 (5 bases). This CDR3 has 16 residues. Germline V gene sequence: CDR1 LGHNA, CDR2 YSLEER. V shed 4 bases and J shed 7 bases, with 20 bases lying between them. CDR3 in amino acids: CASSPTVGGTDQPQHF. The CDR3 DNA sequence: TGCGCCAGCAGCCCGACCGTCGGAGGGACCGACCAGCCCCAGCATTTT.

There are a few counts of this clonotype. The chain has TRBV7-2 and TRBJ2-1; 13 bases are shared with TRBD2. In germline, CDR1 is SGHTA, CDR2 FQGNSA. The CDR3 has 16 amino acids. V shed 5 bases and J 3 bases; nucleotides not matched to a gene: 4. The CDR3 loop is CASSRTSGGYYNEQFF. In DNA form, the CDR3 reads TGTGCCAGCAGCAGGACTAGCGGGGGATACTACAATGAGCAGTTCTTC.

This clonotype was seen ten or more times. J is TRBJ2-5 and V is TRBV12-3 or TRBV12-4; D possibly uses TRBD1 or TRBD2 (5 bases each). The CDR3 spans 15 residues. Trimming shortened V by 7 bases and J by 1 base, and 16 bases separated the two germline ends. CDR3 loop: CASTSRGAPQETQYF. The CDR3, as DNA: TGTGCCAGCACCTCCCGAGGGGCACCCCAAGAGACCCAGTACTTC.

J is TRBJ2-1 and V is TRBV2; 7 bases are shared with TRBD1. Per germline, CDR1 SNHLY and CDR2 FYNNEI. This CDR3 contains 17 residues. V shed 6 bases, J shed 0 bases, and the junction held 11 bases outside the gene matches. The CDR3 sequence is CASSLLSTGSSYNEQFF. As DNA, the CDR3 is TGTGCCAGCAGCCTCTTATCGACAGGGAGCTCCTACAATGAGCAGTTCTTC.

The rearrangement joins TRBV15 to TRBJ2-5; D gene ambiguous. Looked up from germline, CDR1 is LNHNV and CDR2 is YYDKDF (reference sequence). The V end lost 1 base, the J end lost 4 bases, and 7 bases lay between the germline ends. This CDR3 contains 13 residues. Here the CDR3 DNA reads TGTGCCACCAGCAGAGGTCTGGGAGAGACCCAGTACTTC. Its protein product is CATSRGLGETQYF.

This clonotype was recorded only once. A much larger clone lies a single base off, so this may be a read error. V usage is TRBV7-6 and J usage is TRBJ2-3, with 14 bases fitting TRBD2. The V and J ends lost 9 bases and 5 bases, in that order; junction bases with no gene match: 13. The CDR3 covers 17 residues. Germline V CDR1 and CDR2: SGHVS, FNYEAQ. CDR3 nucleotide sequence: TGTGCCAGGAGCCAAACCTCGGGACTAGCGGGGGTAGATACGCAGTATTTT. It specifies CARSQTSGLAGVDTQYF. Full variable domain (outside the CDR3, taken from reference TRBV7-6 and TRBJ2-3): GAGVSQSPRYKVTKRGQDVALRCDPISGHVSLYWYRQALGQGPEFLTYFNYEAQQDKSGLPNDRFSAERPEGSISTLTIQRTEQRDSAMYRCARSQTSGLAGVDTQYFGPGTRLTVL.

This chain connects TRBV29-1 to TRBJ2-6, with D hard to call. Germline assignment: CDR1 SQVTM and CDR2 ANQGSEA. This CDR3 is 12 amino acids long. With 6 bases removed from V and 0 bases from J, the gap between germline ends came to 3 bases. The CDR3 nucleotides read TGCAGCGTGTACTCTGGGGCCAACGTCCTGACTTTC. It codes for CSVYSGANVLTF.

This clonotype was seen only a few times. The chain uses TRBV7-2 and TRBJ1-1; 9 nucleotides align to TRBD1. This CDR3 has 14 residues. Looked up from germline, CDR1 is SGHTA and CDR2 is FQGNSA. Trimming removed 5 bases from V and 3 bases from J; junction bases left unmatched: 4. The CDR3 region is CASSVGQGYTEAFF. The CDR3 DNA reads as TGTGCCAGCAGCGTGGGACAGGGATACACTGAAGCTTTCTTT.

The chain combines TRBV10-3 with TRBJ1-5; D is unresolved. The V end lost 4 bases, the J end lost 0 bases, and 10 bases lay between the germline ends. This CDR3 is built from 15 residues. CDR1 ENHRY and CDR2 SYGVKD come from the germline V gene. CDR3 in amino acids: CAISGSSSSNQPQHF. In DNA, the CDR3 is TGTGCCATCAGTGGCTCGTCATCTAGCAATCAGCCCCAGCATTTT.

This chain uses TRBV5-6 with TRBJ2-7; no clear D gene. In germline, CDR1 is SGHDT, CDR2 YYEEEE. Deletions cut 4 bases from V and 5 bases from J, with 16 bases between. This CDR3 has 14 residues. The CDR3 reads CASSLAGSAHEQYV. The DNA of the CDR3 is TGTGCCAGCAGCCTTGCTGGATCCGCCCACGAGCAGTACGTC.